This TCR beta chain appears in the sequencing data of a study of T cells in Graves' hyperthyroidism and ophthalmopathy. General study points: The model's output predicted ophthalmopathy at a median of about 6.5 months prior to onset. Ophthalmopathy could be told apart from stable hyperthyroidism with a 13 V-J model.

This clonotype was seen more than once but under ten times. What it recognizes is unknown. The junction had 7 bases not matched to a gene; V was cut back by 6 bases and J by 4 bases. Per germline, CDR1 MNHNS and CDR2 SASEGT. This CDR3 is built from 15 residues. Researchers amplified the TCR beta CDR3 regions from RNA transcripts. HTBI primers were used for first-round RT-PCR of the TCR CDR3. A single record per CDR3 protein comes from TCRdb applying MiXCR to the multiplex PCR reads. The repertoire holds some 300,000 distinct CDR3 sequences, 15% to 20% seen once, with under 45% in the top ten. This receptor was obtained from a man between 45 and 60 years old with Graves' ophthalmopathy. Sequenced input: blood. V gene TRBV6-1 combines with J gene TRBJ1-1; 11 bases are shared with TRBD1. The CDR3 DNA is TGTGCCAGCAGAAGGGACAGGGGGTCGGGCACTGAAGCTTTCTTT. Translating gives CASRRDRGSGTEAFF.